The next 18 T cell receptor beta chains were all read from a single sample in a study of blood T cell repertoires in COVID-19 (dated by TCRdb to 2020 to 2021). The method was the immunoSEQ multiplex PCR assay. The immuneACCESS repertoire file appears here via TCRdb, limited to in-frame rearrangements. These files lack a portion of the clones; in checked studies, under half of the deficit traces to unresolved V genes, and the cause of the others is not known. A total of 150,000 to 200,000 clones appear in this sample, around four fifths of them only once. The top ten constitute about 5% of the sample. The sequencing input was peripheral blood. These receptors were collected from a woman aged 30 to 39 with acute or convalescent COVID-19.

V is TRBV18 and J is TRBJ2-5; 7 bases map to TRBD1. Trimming cost V 6 bases and J 6 bases; bases outside gene matches: 7. Germline CDR1 reads KGHSH; CDR2 reads LQKENI. The CDR3 length is 13 residues. The CDR3 nucleotides are TGTGCCAGCTCCTTTGACAGGGCCAAGACCCAGTACTTC. It translates to CASSFDRAKTQYF.

V gene TRBV5-1 combines with J gene TRBJ2-1, with 8 bases identical to TRBD2. Germline values: CDR1 SGHRS, CDR2 YFSETQ. With V trimmed by 2 bases and J by 0 bases, 4 bases remained unmatched. This CDR3 is 16 amino acids long. The CDR3 region has the DNA TGCGCCAGCAGCTTTATAGCGGGGACCTCCTACAATGAGCAGTTCTTC. Translated: CASSFIAGTSYNEQFF.

The rearrangement uses TRBV7-2 and TRBJ2-3; D not resolved. Germline V gene data show CDR1 as SGHTA and CDR2 as FQGNSA. The germline V and J ends were trimmed by 5 bases and 0 bases, with 9 bases remaining between them. There are 14 residues in the CDR3. CDR3 sequence: CASSPVRSTDTQYF. DNA for the CDR3: TGTGCCAGCAGCCCCGTCCGTAGCACAGATACGCAGTATTTT.

This clone was observed many times. The chain combines TRBV28 with TRBJ2-1, with 11 nucleotides matching TRBD2. Germline trimming cut 0 bases from V and 9 bases from J; bases unmatched to any gene: 10. Germline V gene lookup returns CDR1 MDHEN and CDR2 SYDVKM. This CDR3 has 17 amino acids. The CDR3, as DNA: TGTGCCAGCAGTTTATGGGATCTAGCGGGGGGCCCGGGTGAGCAGTTCTTC. This translates into CASSLWDLAGGPGEQFF.

This rearrangement joins TRBV5-6 to TRBJ2-3; 9 bases line up with TRBD2. This CDR3 is built from 17 residues. The ends lost 4 bases at V and 3 bases at J; junction bases unmatched: 12. Looked up from germline, CDR1 is SGHDT and CDR2 is YYEEEE. CDR3 in amino acids: CASSPTGLAGRTDTQYF. In nucleotides, the CDR3 is TGTGCCAGCAGCCCGACGGGCCTAGCGGGGCGGACAGATACGCAGTATTTT.

The chain recombines TRBV7-9 with TRBJ1-4; 7 bases line up with TRBD1. The germline gives CDR1 SEHNR, CDR2 FQNEAQ (reference sequence). The V segment lost 5 bases and the J segment 2 bases; nucleotides outside the gene matches: 8. The CDR3 spans 16 residues. The CDR3 coding sequence is TGTGCCAGCAGCCAAAACAGGGGTCGGACTAATGAAAAACTGTTTTTT. As protein: CASSQNRGRTNEKLFF.

Ten or more counts support this clone. The chain combines TRBV3-1 (or the pseudogene TRBV3-2) with TRBJ2-3, with D possibly matching TRBD2 (6 bases). The CDR3 extends over 15 amino acids. The V gene lost 0 bases and the J gene lost 4 bases, with 11 bases spanning the gap. Germline V gene data show CDR1 as LGHDT and CDR2 as YNNKEL (reference sequence). CDR3 residues: CASSQDPGVADTQYF. CDR3 sequence (DNA): TGTGCCAGCAGCCAAGATCCGGGAGTAGCAGATACGCAGTATTTT.

A few counts support this clone. This specimen includes other DNA sequences encoding the same CDR3. The chain uses TRBV7-2 and TRBJ1-3; D gene ambiguous. Per the germline V gene, CDR1 is SGHTA and CDR2 is FQGNSA. This CDR3 is 14 amino acids long. The V end lost 2 bases, the J end lost 1 base, and 6 bases lay between the germline ends. The CDR3: CASSLSGSGNTIYF. The CDR3 DNA sequence: TGTGCCAGCAGCTTATCGGGTTCTGGAAACACCATATATTTT.

V gene TRBV6-5 combines with J gene TRBJ1-1; D is undetermined. The CDR3 has 13 amino acids. V dropped 6 bases and J dropped 8 bases, with 16 bases sitting between them. Per germline, CDR1 MNHEY and CDR2 SVGAGI. The CDR3 is CASSLQPGLEAFF. The CDR3 region has the DNA TGTGCCAGCAGCCTACAGCCGGGGTTAGAAGCTTTCTTT.

There are a few counts of this clone. The gene calls are TRBV14 and TRBJ1-4; tentatively, D is TRBD1 (6 bases). CDR1 is SGHDN, CDR2 FVKESK, per germline. This CDR3 region has 16 residues. The ends were cut back, 0 bases at V and 8 bases at J, with 16 bases in the middle. CDR3 protein: CASSQEIQGGREKLFF. The CDR3 DNA reads TGTGCCAGCAGCCAAGAAATACAGGGAGGGAGAGAAAAACTGTTTTTT.

This clone was recorded only once. The rearrangement uses TRBV5-4 and TRBJ2-1; 8 nucleotides match TRBD1. Trimming at V came to 4 bases and at J to 1 base, leaving 4 bases not matched to a gene. In germline, CDR1 is SGHNT, CDR2 YYREEE (reference sequence). This CDR3 is built from 15 residues. The DNA for the CDR3 is TGTGCCAGCAGCCTGACAGGGGCGTCCTACAATGAGCAGTTCTTC. This encodes CASSLTGASYNEQFF.

The chain carries TRBV7-2 and TRBJ1-2, with 7 positions matching TRBD1. The CDR3 is 14 amino acids. Trimming took 5 bases from V and 3 from J; bases not matched to a gene: 6. Germline V CDR1 and CDR2: SGHTA, FQGNSA. The CDR3 region has the DNA TGTGCCAGCAGCCTTGACAGGGCCCACTATGGCTACACCTTC. Protein sequence: CASSLDRAHYGYTF.

The chain combines TRBV12-3 or TRBV12-4 with TRBJ1-5, with 7 bases lining up with TRBD1. Unmatched junction bases numbered 2, after V lost 5 bases and J lost 4 bases. The CDR3 length is 13 residues. In DNA form, the CDR3 reads TGTGCCAGCAGTCGGACAGGAAATCAGCCCCAGCATTTT. Its translation is CASSRTGNQPQHF.

J is TRBJ1-6 and V is TRBV30; TRBD1 aligns across 7 bases. This CDR3 spans 15 amino acids. V dropped 3 bases and J dropped 9; count of bases not matched to a gene: 11. Germline loops: CDR1 GTSNPN, CDR2 SVGIG (reference sequence). The CDR3 reads CAWSPMTGLASPLHF. CDR3 nucleotides: TGTGCCTGGAGCCCGATGACAGGGCTGGCTTCACCCCTCCACTTT. Using reference TRBV30 and TRBJ1-6 for the parts outside the CDR3, the full variable domain is SQTIHQWPATLVQPVGSPLSLECTVEGTSNPNLYWYRQAAGRGLQLLFYSVGIGQISSEVPQNLSASRPQDRQFILSSKKLLLSDSGFYLCAWSPMTGLASPLHFGNGTRLTVT.

The rearrangement joins TRBV14 to TRBJ2-1, with 9 positions matching TRBD2. Trimming at V came to 6 bases and at J to 0 bases, leaving 12 bases not matched to a gene. The CDR3 runs 18 residues. Germline CDR1 SGHDN, CDR2 FVKESK. The CDR3: CASSKTSGWPSSYNEQFF. The CDR3 DNA follows: TGTGCCAGCAGTAAAACTAGCGGGTGGCCCAGCTCCTACAATGAGCAGTTCTTC.

The chain carries TRBV6-5 and TRBJ1-6; TRBD1 matches 8 bases. After removal of 6 bases from V and 5 bases from J, the junction contained 6 bases not matched to a gene. This CDR3 comprises 15 residues. Germline assignment: CDR1 MNHEY and CDR2 SVGAGI. The CDR3: CASRDRVDHNSPLHF. CDR3 in DNA: TGTGCCAGCAGGGACAGGGTGGATCATAATTCACCCCTCCACTTT.

In its sample, this clone was seen once. V usage is TRBV5-8 and J usage is TRBJ1-6; perhaps TRBD1 as D (5 bases). The V gene lost 4 bases and the J gene lost 0 bases, with 11 bases spanning the gap. The CDR3 is 16 residues long. Per the germline V gene, CDR1 is SGHTS and CDR2 is YDEGEE. The CDR3 protein is CASSGAGSSYNSPLHF. The CDR3, as DNA: TGTGCCAGCAGCGGGGCCGGTAGCTCCTATAATTCACCCCTCCACTTT.

The chain uses TRBV5-4 and TRBJ1-6; 7 positions match TRBD1. Germline V lookup: CDR1 SGHNT, CDR2 YYREEE (reference sequence). CDR3 length equals 14 residues. V lost 4 bases and J lost 6; bases outside the gene matches: 4. The CDR3 nucleotides read TGTGCCAGCAGCCCCGGGACAGTTAATTCACCCCTCCACTTT. It specifies CASSPGTVNSPLHF. Variable domain in full (rest from reference TRBV5-4 and TRBJ1-6): ETGVTQSPTHLIKTRGQQVTLRCSSQSGHNTVSWYQQALGQGPQFIFQYYREEENGRGNFPPRFSGLQFPNYSSELNVNALELDDSALYLCASSPGTVNSPLHFGNGTRLTVT.